A selection of T cell receptor beta chains follows, all from one sample in a study of cytomegalovirus exposure and HLA in healthy donors. Generated by immunoSEQ multiplex PCR, the TCRdb table keeps only in-frame clones and is missing some. The top ten hold about 3% of the sample, which has some 150,000 clones, 88% seen once. The specimen sequenced was PBMCs. The receptors here all came from a man aged 18 to 29 in good health and CMV-seronegative. Both conserved end residues are part of each CDR3. Each record gives: clone size, V gene, D gene, J gene, CDR3 protein, CDR3 DNA. The D gene is left open where the match is weak. Expanded clones are given a class, and other clones once, few, many or no size at all.

>few|TRBV10-2|TRBD1|TRBJ2-2
CASRILDRGQGELFF
TGCGCCAGCAGGATACTGGACAGGGGGCAGGGGGAGCTGTTTTTT
>NA|TRBV6-4|TRBD1|TRBJ1-2
CASSDSGQNYGYTF
TGTGCCAGCAGTGACTCGGGACAGAACTATGGCTACACCTTC
>NA|TRBV10-2|NA|TRBJ2-1
CASSERAVPGDEQFF
TGCGCCAGCAGTGAACGAGCGGTCCCGGGTGATGAGCAGTTCTTC
>NA|TRBV4-1|TRBD2|TRBJ2-1
CASSQPSGRIGEQFF
TGCGCCAGCAGCCAACCTAGCGGGAGGATTGGAGAGCAGTTCTTC
>once|TRBV2|NA|TRBJ2-2
CASRFRSRGGTGELFF
TGTGCCAGCAGGTTCCGCTCCCGAGGAGGAACCGGGGAGCTGTTTTTT
>NA|TRBV7-9|TRBD2|TRBJ2-1
CASSLAPAGGNEQFF
TGTGCCAGCAGCTTAGCCCCAGCGGGAGGGAATGAGCAGTTCTTC
>many|TRBV6-4|TRBD1|TRBJ2-2
CASSDSGTDTGELFF
TGTGCCAGCAGTGACTCCGGGACAGACACCGGGGAGCTGTTTTTT
>NA|TRBV7-9|NA|TRBJ1-3
CASSLPRGGSTIYF
TGTGCCAGCAGCCTACCACGGGGAGGTTCCACCATATATTTT
>NA|TRBV6-5|TRBD2|TRBJ2-2
CASSWGLAGGTGELFF
TGTGCCAGCAGTTGGGGACTAGCGGGAGGCACCGGGGAGCTGTTTTTT
>NA|TRBV18|TRBD2|TRBJ2-1
CASSPSSGGVTYNEQFF
TGTGCCAGCTCACCATCTAGCGGGGGGGTTACCTACAATGAGCAGTTCTTC
>NA|TRBV2|NA|TRBJ1-2
CASSEFGVLTDGYTF
TGTGCCAGCAGTGAGTTCGGTGTTCTAACAGATGGCTACACCTTC
>once|TRBV11-2|TRBD2|TRBJ2-3
CASSPTSVGTDTQYF
TGTGCCAGCAGCCCGACTAGCGTGGGCACAGATACGCAGTATTTT
>NA|TRBV10-3|NA|TRBJ2-7
CAISESREYEQYF
TGTGCCATCAGTGAGTCGAGAGAATACGAGCAGTACTTC
>NA|TRBV30|TRBD2|TRBJ2-3
CAWSLASGGLDTQYF
TGTGCCTGGAGTCTGGCTAGCGGGGGTCTCGATACGCAGTATTTT
>few|TRBV11-3|NA|TRBJ2-7
CASSRQATYEQYF
TGTGCCAGCAGCCGACAGGCCACCTACGAGCAGTACTTC
>NA|TRBV7-8|NA|TRBJ2-3
CASSTPGGVADTQYF
TGTGCCAGCAGTACTCCCGGCGGGGTGGCAGATACGCAGTATTTT
>NA|TRBV28|NA|TRBJ1-5
CASSLVGKFVQPQHF
TGTGCCAGCAGCCTCGTGGGCAAATTTGTTCAGCCCCAGCATTTT
>NA|TRBV4-1|NA|TRBJ1-5
CASSQDREALTKNQPQHF
TGCGCCAGCAGCCAAGATCGTGAGGCTTTAACCAAAAATCAGCCCCAGCATTTT
>NA|TRBV5-4|NA|TRBJ2-3
CASSTEDTDTQYF
TGTGCCAGCAGCACCGAGGACACAGATACGCAGTATTTT
>NA|TRBV5-1|TRBD1|TRBJ2-2
CASSLEGQGNTGELFF
TGCGCCAGCAGCTTGGAAGGACAGGGTAACACCGGGGAGCTGTTTTTT
>NA|TRBV5-1|NA|TRBJ1-1
CASSLAARGTEAFF
TGCGCCAGCAGCTTGGCCGCCAGGGGCACTGAAGCTTTCTTT
>once|TRBV7-6|NA|TRBJ2-2
CASSKGAGELFF
TGTGCCAGCAGCAAAGGGGCAGGGGAGCTGTTTTTT